Following are 27 T cell receptor beta chains from one sample sequenced in a study of OX40 agonist ivuxolimab in advanced cancers. Generated by immunoSEQ multiplex PCR, the TCRdb table keeps only in-frame clones and is missing some. The sample has approximately 82,000 clones, more than 70% seen once. Here the sequenced sample was CD4+ or CD8+ T cells sorted from blood, taken in a trial of the OX40 agonist ivuxolimab. Every receptor here comes from an adult with an advanced solid tumor such as melanoma, head and neck, liver or kidney cancer.

This rearrangement joins TRBV7-9 to TRBJ2-1, with 10 bases fitting TRBD2. The CDR3 length is 16 residues. Germline V gene data show CDR1 as SEHNR and CDR2 as FQNEAQ (reference sequence). V gave up 6 bases and J gave up 4 bases; unmatched junction bases: 9. Here the CDR3 reads CASSGGTSVGYNEQFF. CDR3 sequence (DNA): TGTGCCAGCAGTGGAGGGACTAGCGTGGGGTACAATGAGCAGTTCTTC. The full variable domain, with the rest looked up from reference TRBV7-9 and TRBJ2-1, is DTGVSQNPRHKITKRGQNVTFRCDPISEHNRLYWYRQTLGQGPEFLTYFQNEAQLEKSRLLSDRFSAERPKGSFSTLEIQRTEQGDSAMYLCASSGGTSVGYNEQFFGPGTRLTVL.

The J gene is TRBJ2-7, the V gene TRBV7-3; tentatively, D is TRBD2 (5 bases). Germline lookup yields CDR1 SGHTA and CDR2 FQGTGA. The germline V and J ends were trimmed by 3 bases and 2 bases, with 8 bases remaining between them. CDR3 length: 13 amino acids. The CDR3 spells CASSFGNTYEQYF. The CDR3 DNA follows: TGTGCCAGCAGCTTCGGGAATACCTACGAGCAGTACTTC.

About this clone itself: Germline and junction disagree at one end, which may indicate a read error. The chain carries TRBV2 and TRBJ1-1; D perhaps matches TRBD1 (5 bases). The CDR3 extends over 11 amino acids. Per germline, CDR1 SNHLY and CDR2 FYNNEI. The CDR3 is CASRTGLRLIF. The CDR3, as DNA: TGTGCCAGCAGAACAGGTCTCCGGCTTATCTTT.

The chain uses TRBV7-3 and TRBJ2-2; possibly TRBD2 for D (5 bases). CDR1 is SGHTA, CDR2 FQGTGA, per germline. The CDR3 contains 15 residues. Deletions cut 1 base from V and 0 bases from J, with 6 bases between. The CDR3 is CASSLRETNTGELFF. Here the CDR3 DNA reads TGTGCCAGCAGCTTAAGGGAGACGAACACCGGGGAGCTGTTTTTT. The full variable domain, rest sourced from reference TRBV7-3 and TRBJ2-2, is GAGVSQTPSNKVTEKGKYVELRCDPISGHTALYWYRQSLGQGPEFLIYFQGTGAADDSGLPNDRFFAVRPEGSVSTLKIQRTERGDSAVYLCASSLRETNTGELFFGEGSRLTVL.

The count of this clone is one. V usage is TRBV4-2 and J usage is TRBJ1-2, with unresolved D. V dropped 4 bases and J dropped 8 bases, with 17 bases sitting between them. In germline, CDR1 is LGHNA, CDR2 YNFKEQ. CDR3 size: 14 residues. CDR3 loop: CASSRQGRESGYTF. CDR3 sequence (DNA): TGTGCCAGCAGCCGACAAGGAAGGGAGTCCGGCTACACCTTC.

The chain combines TRBV11-3 with TRBJ2-6, with D possibly matching TRBD1 (5 bases). The V and J ends lost 6 bases and 2 bases respectively, with 14 bases between them. The germline V gene has CDR1 SGHNT and CDR2 YENEEA. The CDR3 loop spans 16 amino acids. CDR3 residues: CASSRTQGTGANVLTF. CDR3 DNA: TGTGCCAGCAGTCGTACCCAGGGTACTGGGGCCAACGTCCTGACTTTC.

The chain links TRBV5-1 to TRBJ1-2; the D is unclear. CDR3 length equals 15 residues. Germline CDR1 is SGHRS and CDR2 is YFSETQ. Deletions cut 0 bases from V and 4 bases from J, with 13 bases between. CDR3 sequence reads: CASSLVGRGSYGYTF. CDR3 DNA: TGCGCCAGCAGCTTGGTAGGGCGTGGAAGCTATGGCTACACCTTC.

The chain combines TRBV11-2 with TRBJ2-6; no clear D gene. From germline, CDR1 is SGHAT and CDR2 FQNNGV. Trimming removed 5 bases from V and 4 bases from J, with 6 bases in between. This CDR3 is 13 amino acids long. The CDR3, as DNA: TGTGCCAGCAGCCAGTCCGGGGCCAACGTCCTGACTTTC. It yields the protein CASSQSGANVLTF.

The count of this clone is one. The V gene is TRBV19, the J gene TRBJ2-7, with 8 bases matching TRBD1. The CDR3 totals 14 residues. Germline V gene data show CDR1 as LNHDA and CDR2 as SQIVND (reference sequence). Unmatched junction bases numbered 8, after V lost 5 bases and J lost 5 bases. CDR3 in amino acids: CASSPDRGTHEQYF. CDR3 nucleotides: TGTGCCAGTAGTCCCGACAGGGGAACTCACGAGCAGTACTTC.

The V call is TRBV7-2, the J call TRBJ2-2, with D possibly TRBD2 on 5 matching bases. V lost 5 bases to trimming and J lost 3 bases, with 7 bases between them. The CDR3 spans 13 residues. CDR1 is SGHTA, CDR2 FQGNSA, per germline. The CDR3 nucleotides are TGTGCCAGCAGCCCGGGGTACACCGGGGAGCTGTTTTTT. Its protein product is CASSPGYTGELFF.

The chain recombines TRBV7-2 with TRBJ2-7; D gene unclear. The CDR3 spans 14 residues. Germline CDR1 is SGHTA and CDR2 is FQGNSA. The V gene lost 5 bases and the J gene lost 4 bases, with 15 bases spanning the gap. For the CDR3, the DNA is TGTGCCAGCAGCGTGACTGGACCCCCATACGAGCAGTACTTC. Translated, it gives CASSVTGPPYEQYF.

This chain connects TRBV6-6 to TRBJ2-1; 8 nucleotides line up with TRBD1. Germline V gene data show CDR1 as MNHNY and CDR2 as SVGAGI (reference sequence). V was pared by 8 bases and J by 1 base, with 7 bases of the junction left unmatched. CDR3 length equals 15 residues. CDR3 loop: CASSIRQGSYNEQFF. DNA for the CDR3: TGTGCCAGCTCGATTCGACAGGGGTCCTACAATGAGCAGTTCTTC.

This chain joins TRBV5-4 and TRBJ1-2; D is unclear. Germline V gives CDR1 SGHNT, CDR2 YYREEE (reference sequence). V was cut by 4 bases and J by 4 bases, with 11 bases left in between. The CDR3 has 13 amino acids. The CDR3 loop reads CASSPWAAYGYTF. DNA of the CDR3: TGTGCCAGCAGCCCTTGGGCAGCCTATGGCTACACCTTC.

The chain combines TRBV11-2 with TRBJ1-2; a possible D gene is TRBD1 (5 bases). The CDR3 has 15 amino acids. The germline CDR1 and CDR2 sequences are SGHAT and FQNNGV. Trimming stripped 5 bases from V and 8 bases from J, with 21 bases between. The CDR3: CASSLVGPIAGGYTF. In DNA form, the CDR3 reads TGTGCCAGCAGCCTTGTGGGGCCCATCGCTGGGGGCTACACCTTC.

The chain is built from TRBV11-2 and TRBJ2-3; possibly TRBD1 for D (6 bases). Per germline, CDR1 SGHAT and CDR2 FQNNGV. V was pared by 5 bases and J by 2 bases, with 11 bases between. CDR3 size: 14 residues. CDR3 protein: CASSLGTSTDTQYF. CDR3 DNA sequence: TGTGCCAGCAGCCTCGGGACATCCACAGATACGCAGTATTTT.

J is TRBJ1-2 and V is TRBV19; D may be TRBD1 (5 bases). With 2 bases removed from V and 7 bases from J, the gap between germline ends came to 17 bases. The CDR3 is 15 residues long. Germline CDR1 is LNHDA and CDR2 is SQIVND (reference sequence). The CDR3 DNA follows: TGTGCCAGTAGTATAATCAGGGAAGGGGTGAGTGGCTACACCTTC. Residues: CASSIIREGVSGYTF.

The rearrangement links TRBV5-1 to TRBJ2-5; D is possibly TRBD1 or TRBD2 (5 bases each). Trimming pared 4 bases from V and 2 bases from J, leaving 12 bases between. Germline V CDR1 and CDR2: SGHRS, YFSETQ. This CDR3 has 14 residues. As DNA, the CDR3 is TGCGCCAGCAGCCTCGGGGCACAACAAGAGACCCAGTACTTC. Encoded protein: CASSLGAQQETQYF.

This chain links TRBV10-1 with TRBJ1-1; no reliable D call. V lost 0 bases, J lost 4 bases, and 12 bases lay in between. Per the germline V gene, CDR1 is WNHNN and CDR2 is SYGVQD (reference sequence). CDR3 length equals 15 residues. In DNA form, the CDR3 reads TGCGCCAGCAGTGAGTCAGAGGGCTTTGGCACTGAAGCTTTCTTT. This codes for CASSESEGFGTEAFF.

This clone was seen just once. V gene TRBV6-1 combines with J gene TRBJ2-1; D may be TRBD1 or TRBD2 (6 bases each). Germline V gene data show CDR1 as MNHNS and CDR2 as SASEGT. The CDR3 is made up of 13 amino acids. Trimming left V 1 base short and J 12 bases short, with 13 bases between. CDR3 residues: CASSEEGGIWQFF. CDR3 bases: TGTGCCAGCAGTGAAGAGGGGGGCATCTGGCAGTTCTTC.

The chain is built from TRBV27 and TRBJ2-3; 8 bases are shared with TRBD1. The length of the CDR3 is 15 residues. Germline V gives CDR1 MNHEY, CDR2 SMNVEV (reference sequence). The V gene end was trimmed by 3 bases and the J gene end by 2 bases; junction bases not matched to a gene: 4. The CDR3 here is CASSLMGQVTDTQYF. In DNA, the CDR3 is TGTGCCAGCAGTTTGATGGGACAGGTCACAGATACGCAGTATTTT.

The V call is TRBV7-9, the J call TRBJ2-5; 9 positions agree with TRBD2. Germline assignment: CDR1 SEHNR and CDR2 FQNEAQ (reference sequence). The CDR3 consists of 14 residues. V gave up 7 bases and J gave up 11 bases; unmatched junction bases: 14. CDR3 region: CASTQFNSGGLQYF. The CDR3 coding sequence is TGTGCCAGCACCCAGTTTAATAGCGGGGGATTACAGTACTTC.

V is TRBV6-6 and J is TRBJ1-6; D remains ambiguous. Germline CDR1 is MNHNY and CDR2 is SVGAGI (reference sequence). The CDR3 extends over 14 amino acids. V lost 2 bases, J lost 4 bases, and 6 bases lay in between. CDR3 loop: CASSYRQYNSPLHF. In DNA, the CDR3 is TGTGCCAGCAGTTACAGGCAGTATAATTCACCCCTCCACTTT.

J is TRBJ2-1 and V is TRBV7-2, with 12 bases fitting TRBD2. V lost 4 bases to trimming and J lost 4 bases; unmatched junction nucleotides: 5. The length of the CDR3 is 16 residues. CDR1 is SGHTA, CDR2 FQGNSA, per germline. Here the CDR3 reads CASSSLGLAGYNEQFF. The CDR3 bases are TGTGCCAGCAGCTCTTTAGGACTAGCGGGGTACAATGAGCAGTTCTTC.

The J gene is TRBJ2-1, the V gene TRBV2, with 7 bases lining up with TRBD1. CDR1 is SNHLY, CDR2 FYNNEI, per germline. The trim removed 6 bases at V and 0 bases at J, leaving 8 bases unmatched. This CDR3 comprises 16 residues. The CDR3 DNA sequence: TGTGCCAGCAGCTACACCCCAGGGGGCTCCTACAATGAGCAGTTCTTC. Protein: CASSYTPGGSYNEQFF. The entire variable domain, with the rest obtained from reference TRBV2 and TRBJ2-1, is as follows: EPEVTQTPSHQVTQMGQEVILRCVPISNHLYFYWYRQILGQKVEFLVSFYNNEISEKSEIFDDQFSVERPDGSNFTLKIRSTKLEDSAMYFCASSYTPGGSYNEQFFGPGTRLTVL.

The V gene is TRBV28, the J gene TRBJ1-1, with D hard to call. The CDR3 has 13 amino acids. V was pared by 11 bases and J by 0 bases, with 13 bases between. Germline V CDR1 and CDR2: MDHEN, SYDVKM. DNA for the CDR3: TGTGCCGCCAGCAGTTGGGTGAACACTGAAGCTTTCTTT. Translating it yields CAASSWVNTEAFF.

The V call is TRBV28, the J call TRBJ1-2, with D perhaps TRBD1 (6 bases). CDR1 MDHEN and CDR2 SYDVKM come from the germline V gene. Trimming cost V 6 bases and J 4 bases, with 9 bases left between them. There are 12 residues in the CDR3. CDR3 in amino acids: CASSSQGYGYTF. The CDR3 DNA reads TGTGCCAGCAGCTCACAGGGCTATGGCTACACCTTC.

The genes are TRBV7-8 and TRBJ2-2; 7 positions match TRBD2. The trim removed 5 bases at V and 1 base at J, leaving 10 bases unmatched. This CDR3 comprises 17 residues. Germline loops: CDR1 SGHVS, CDR2 FQNEAQ. CDR3 region: CASSPPPVAGNTGELFF. In DNA form, the CDR3 reads TGTGCCAGCAGCCCCCCGCCGGTAGCGGGGAACACCGGGGAGCTGTTTTTT.